A single sample gave rise to the 21 T cell receptor beta chains below, sequenced in a study of T-cell reconstitution after alpha-beta-depleted transplantation in children. As it was prepared, the TCRbeta library received unique molecular identifiers. Each CDR3 protein gets one entry after TCRdb re-called the PCR reads with MiXCR. The profile covers roughly 50,000 distinct CDR3 sequences, with roughly 45% appearing a single time and less than 98% taken by the ten largest. Sample: PBMCs, mostly from graft donor cells, taken 360 days after TCRalphabeta/CD19-depleted stem cell transplant. The receptor set was obtained from a male patient between 5 and 17 years old who had a stem cell transplant for acute lymphoblastic leukemia, so the T cells may come from the graft donor.

This clonotype came up a few times. The DNA of the CDR3 is TGTGCCAGCAGCTCGGGACAGGGCCTTGATACGCAGTATTTT. Protein: CASSSGQGLDTQYF. This sequence joins TRBV7-6 and TRBJ2-3, with TRBD1 matching over 9 bases. This CDR3 region has 14 residues. V shed 4 bases, J shed 6 bases, and the junction held 5 bases outside the gene matches. The germline V gene encodes CDR1 SGHVS and CDR2 FNYEAQ.

This clonotype occurred a few times. The genes are TRBV12-3 or TRBV12-4 and TRBJ2-6; D is unclear. Trimming pared 7 bases from V and 1 base from J, leaving 14 bases between. CDR3 size: 16 residues. CDR3 nucleotide sequence: TGTGCCAGCAATCTAGTGAAGGGATCTGGGGCCAACGTCCTGACTTTC. Translation gives CASNLVKGSGANVLTF.

The CDR3 DNA sequence: TGCAGTGCCAGAACAGGGTCCAGTGAGCAGTTCTTC. Its translation is CSARTGSSEQFF. The V and J genes are TRBV20-1 and TRBJ2-1; TRBD1 might be the D (6 bases). Between the trimmed V and J ends, which lost 6 bases and 9 bases, there was a span of 15 bases. The CDR3 contains 12 residues. Germline CDR1 and CDR2: DFQATT and SNEGSKA (reference sequence).

The genes are TRBV4-2 and TRBJ2-4; D unresolved. Trimming took 2 bases from V and 0 from J, leaving 8 bases between them. CDR3 length: 15 amino acids. Germline CDR1 LGHNA, CDR2 YNFKEQ. CDR3 region: CASSQRDLAKNIQYF. In nucleotides, the CDR3 is TGTGCCAGCAGCCAAAGAGACTTAGCCAAAAACATTCAGTACTTC.

This clonotype occurred a few times. The V and J genes are TRBV27 and TRBJ2-7; 11 nucleotides align to TRBD2. Per the germline V gene, CDR1 is MNHEY and CDR2 is SMNVEV (reference sequence). This CDR3 is built from 14 residues. Unmatched junction bases numbered 9, after V lost 5 bases and J lost 9 bases. The CDR3 nucleotides read TGTGCCAGCAGTACTAGCGGGAGATTGTCGGTGCAGTACTTC. Residues: CASSTSGRLSVQYF.

The genes are TRBV28 and TRBJ1-2, with 9 bases fitting TRBD1. The V segment lost 3 bases and the J segment 4 bases; nucleotides outside the gene matches: 3. CDR3 length equals 14 residues. Germline lookup yields CDR1 MDHEN and CDR2 SYDVKM. CDR3 nucleotide sequence: TGTGCCAGCAGTTTTACAGGGGGCGGCTATGGCTACACCTTC. Protein: CASSFTGGGYGYTF.

The chain recombines TRBV12-3 or TRBV12-4 with TRBJ2-1; the D is unclear. V was shortened by 3 bases and J by 15 bases, with 12 bases between the two germline ends. CDR3 size: 11 residues. This CDR3 reads CASSFGPPGFF. The CDR3 coding sequence is TGTGCCAGCAGTTTCGGGCCACCCGGGTTCTTC.

This clonotype was counted only a few times. CDR3 in amino acids: CSVEKGLGNEQFF. CDR3 nucleotides: TGCAGCGTTGAAAAAGGGCTCGGCAATGAGCAGTTCTTC. The chain couples TRBV29-1 to TRBJ2-1, with D unresolved. The CDR3 covers 13 residues. Germline V gene lookup returns CDR1 SQVTM and CDR2 ANQGSEA. V shed 2 bases and J shed 6 bases, with 11 bases lying between them.

J is TRBJ1-3 and V is TRBV7-2, with D uncertain. V was pared by 2 bases and J by 0 bases, with 14 bases between. This CDR3 is 17 amino acids long. The germline V gene has CDR1 SGHTA and CDR2 FQGNSA. CDR3 residues: CASSLFRKRSSGNTIYF. CDR3 coding DNA: TGTGCCAGCAGCTTATTTCGAAAAAGGTCCTCTGGAAACACCATATATTTT.

The chain joins TRBV7-7 to TRBJ2-1; D remains unclear. The V end was cut by 3 bases, the J end by 5 bases, with 8 bases between. CDR3 length: 13 residues. Germline V gene sequence: CDR1 SSHAT, CDR2 FNYEAQ (reference sequence). The CDR3 is CASSFRLDNEQFF. CDR3 nucleotide sequence: TGTGCCAGCAGCTTCCGGTTGGACAATGAGCAGTTCTTC. The variable domain in full, completed from reference TRBV7-7 and TRBJ2-1, reads GAGVSQSPRYKVTKRGQDVTLRCDPISSHATLYWYQQALGQGPEFLTYFNYEAQPDKSGLPSDRFSAERPEGSISTLTIQRTEQRDSAMYRCASSFRLDNEQFFGPGTRLTVL.

The table lists this clonotype with a count of one. The rearrangement links TRBV28 to TRBJ2-1; 12 bases map to TRBD2. Germline CDR1 MDHEN, CDR2 SYDVKM. J gave up 7 bases and V 5 bases, and 9 bases lay outside the gene matches. The CDR3 sequence is 16 residues long. For the CDR3, the DNA is TGTGCCAGCAGTGGGGGGCTAGCGGGAGGGCCGAATGAGCAGTTCTTC. It yields the protein CASSGGLAGGPNEQFF.

This clonotype was detected a few times. This rearrangement joins TRBV7-8 to TRBJ2-1; tentatively, D is TRBD2 (7 bases). In germline, CDR1 is SGHVS, CDR2 FQNEAQ. The CDR3 is 15 amino acids. Trimming cost V 3 bases and J 9 bases, with 18 bases left between them. CDR3 residues: CASSFGGAPHGEQFF. Here the CDR3 DNA reads TGTGCCAGCAGCTTTGGGGGGGCGCCTCACGGTGAGCAGTTCTTC.

The chain recombines TRBV20-1 with TRBJ2-5, with D perhaps TRBD2 (6 bases). Trimming left V 6 bases short and J 0 bases short, with 14 bases between. This CDR3 spans 14 amino acids. The germline gives CDR1 DFQATT, CDR2 SNEGSKA (reference sequence). The CDR3 nucleotides read TGCAGTGCGGAGGGGCGGTTGTACCAAGAGACCCAGTACTTC. Translation gives CSAEGRLYQETQYF.

The chain carries TRBV7-2 and TRBJ2-5; 9 bases line up with TRBD2. Germline CDR1 reads SGHTA; CDR2 reads FQGNSA. This CDR3 has 14 residues. Unmatched junction bases numbered 7, after V lost 6 bases and J lost 5 bases. The CDR3 DNA sequence: TGTGCCAGCAGGATAGCGGGGGCGGTGGAGACCCAGTACTTC. Protein: CASRIAGAVETQYF.

The chain combines TRBV29-1 with TRBJ2-2; D not certain. The germline gives CDR1 SQVTM, CDR2 ANQGSEA. The CDR3 extends over 11 amino acids. V gave up 5 bases and J gave up 4 bases, with 5 bases separating them. The CDR3 DNA sequence: TGCAGCGTTCACGGCACCGGGGAGCTGTTTTTT. As protein: CSVHGTGELFF.

The CDR3 coding sequence is TGCGCCAGCAGGACTGCCGTGAGCACAGATACGCAGTATTTT. This gives the protein CASRTAVSTDTQYF. The rearrangement joins TRBV5-1 to TRBJ2-3; D not certain. Germline V gene lookup returns CDR1 SGHRS and CDR2 YFSETQ. The V end lost 5 bases, the J end lost 0 bases, and 10 bases lay between the germline ends. The CDR3 spans 14 residues. Based on the CDR3 plus reference TRBV5-1 and TRBJ2-3, the full variable domain is KAGVTQTPRYLIKTRGQQVTLSCSPISGHRSVSWYQQTPGQGLQFLFEYFSETQRNKGNFPGRFSGRQFSNSRSEMNVSTLELGDSALYLCASRTAVSTDTQYFGPGTRLTVL.

V is TRBV11-1 and J is TRBJ2-5; 8 nucleotides agree with TRBD2. From germline, CDR1 is SGHAT and CDR2 FQDESV (reference sequence). This CDR3 comprises 14 residues. The V segment lost 3 bases and the J segment 5 bases; nucleotides outside the gene matches: 5. The CDR3 DNA sequence: TGTGCCAGCAGCTTTCGCGGGGGGCTTGAGACCCAGTACTTC. Its protein is CASSFRGGLETQYF. Full variable domain (missing parts from reference TRBV11-1 and TRBJ2-5): EAEVAQSPRYKITEKSQAVAFWCDPISGHATLYWYRQILGQGPELLVQFQDESVVDDSQLPKDRFSAERLKGVDSTLKIQPAELGDSAMYLCASSFRGGLETQYFGPGTRLLVL.

This clonotype was counted only a few times. The rearrangement joins TRBV2 to TRBJ2-1; 11 bases are a match to TRBD2. Trimming took 6 bases from V and 6 from J; bases not matched to a gene: 4. Germline CDR1 and CDR2: SNHLY and FYNNEI. This CDR3 comprises 14 residues. The CDR3 region has the DNA TGTGCCAGCAGGGATACTAGCGGGAGCAATGAGCAGTTCTTC. The encoded protein is CASRDTSGSNEQFF.

This clonotype occurred a few times. This rearrangement joins TRBV12-3 or TRBV12-4 to TRBJ1-5; 9 nucleotides match TRBD1. V lost 4 bases, J lost 6 bases, and 4 bases stayed unmatched. This CDR3 has 14 residues. The CDR3 DNA reads as TGTGCCAGCAGTTCAAACAGGGGGCTTCAGCCCCAGCATTTT. Its translation: CASSSNRGLQPQHF.

This clonotype was observed a few times. The chain has TRBV11-2 and TRBJ2-4; TRBD2 matches 10 bases. J lost 0 bases, V lost 0 bases, and 11 bases had no gene match. The V gene's germline CDR1 is SGHAT and CDR2 FQNNGV. There are 20 residues in the CDR3. The CDR3 DNA reads TGTGCCAGCAGCTTAGATGGTAGCGGGAGGCTCAGCCTAGCCAAAAACATTCAGTACTTC. This translates into CASSLDGSGRLSLAKNIQYF.

DNA of the CDR3: TGTGCCAGCAGCGACTCCGGAAATCACGAGCAGTACTTC. As protein: CASSDSGNHEQYF. The chain has TRBV9 and TRBJ2-7; D is undetermined. Germline V lookup: CDR1 SGDLS, CDR2 YYNGEE. With 3 bases removed from V and 5 bases from J, the gap between germline ends came to 12 bases. The CDR3 length is 13 residues.